This T cell receptor beta chain derives from a study of neurological immune-mediated disorders. TCRdb re-derived calls from the 5' RACE reads in MiXCR, one entry per CDR3 protein. The table includes 50,000 to 65,000 distinct CDR3 sequences, roughly 4.8% detected once. This clonotype has a handful of counts. Its target is unknown. Trimming took off 2 bases at V and 8 bases at J, with 10 bases between the two ends. The CDR3 runs to 13 residues. The germline V gene encodes CDR1 SGHDT and CDR2 YYEEEE. Study outcomes and limitations: CDR3 amino acid sequences found in expanded clones were never shared across subjects, suggesting private repertoires in all groups.

The source material was PBMCs. This sequence was found in a woman aged 50 to 60 with multiple sclerosis. The chain links TRBV5-6 to TRBJ2-2; D call uncertain. The CDR3: CASSFPRMGELFF. Here the CDR3 DNA reads TGTGCCAGCAGCTTCCCTAGGATGGGGGAGCTGTTTTTT.